This note documents a single T cell receptor beta chain sequence. Its antigen is unknown. This entry is derived from a study of T cell responses to AZD1222 COVID-19 vaccine. Broader study findings: Nearly half of spike-specific TCRs reportedly target unmutated variant regions. Vaccine-related CD4 TCRs covered spike, predominating at 160-218 and 743-854. Baseline seropositivity characterized only a handful of AZD1222 recipients. The donors showed a predominance of white British ancestry and of females, with possible underestimation of clonal diversity.

Between the trimmed V and J ends, which lost 7 bases and 5 bases, there was a span of 14 bases. This CDR3 spans 13 amino acids. The V gene's germline CDR1 is MDHEN and CDR2 SYDVKM. The data were produced by immunoSEQ multiplex PCR, yet TCRdb's version contains in-frame clones alone and is incomplete. The table shows over 130,000 clones, with more than 85% occurring only once. The input for sequencing was peripheral blood, taken 28 days after the second AZD1222 dose. The chain links TRBV28 to TRBJ1-1; perhaps TRBD1 as D (5 bases). This clonotype originated in an adult who received the AZD1222 COVID-19 vaccine. CDR3 loop: CASIAGIRTEAFF. In DNA, the CDR3 is TGTGCCAGCATAGCAGGGATAAGAACTGAAGCTTTCTTT.